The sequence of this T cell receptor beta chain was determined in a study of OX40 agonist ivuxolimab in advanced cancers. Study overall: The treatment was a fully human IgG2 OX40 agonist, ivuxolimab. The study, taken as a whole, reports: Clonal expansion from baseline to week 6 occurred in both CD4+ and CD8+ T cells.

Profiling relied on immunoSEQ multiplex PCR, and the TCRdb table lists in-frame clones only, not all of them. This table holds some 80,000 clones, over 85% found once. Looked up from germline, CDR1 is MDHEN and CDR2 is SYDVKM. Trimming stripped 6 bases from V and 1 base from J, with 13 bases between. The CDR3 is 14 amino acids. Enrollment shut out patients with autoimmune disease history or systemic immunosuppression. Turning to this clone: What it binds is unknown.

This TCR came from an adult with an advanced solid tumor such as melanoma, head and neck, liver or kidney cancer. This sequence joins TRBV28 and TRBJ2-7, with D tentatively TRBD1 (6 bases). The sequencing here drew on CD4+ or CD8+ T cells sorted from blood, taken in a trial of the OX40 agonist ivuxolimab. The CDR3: CASRRFGTSYEQYF. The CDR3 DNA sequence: TGTGCCAGCAGGCGCTTTGGGACATCCTACGAGCAGTACTTC.